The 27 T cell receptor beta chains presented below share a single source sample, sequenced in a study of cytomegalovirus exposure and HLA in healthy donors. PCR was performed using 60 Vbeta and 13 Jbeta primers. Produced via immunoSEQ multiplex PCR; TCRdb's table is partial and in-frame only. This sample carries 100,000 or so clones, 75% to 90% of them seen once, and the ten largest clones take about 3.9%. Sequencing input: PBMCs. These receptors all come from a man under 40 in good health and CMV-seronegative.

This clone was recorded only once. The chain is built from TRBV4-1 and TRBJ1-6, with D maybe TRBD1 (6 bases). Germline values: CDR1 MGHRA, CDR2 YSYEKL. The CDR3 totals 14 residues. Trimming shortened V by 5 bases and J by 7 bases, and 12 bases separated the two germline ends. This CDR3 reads CASSYPTGNSPLHF. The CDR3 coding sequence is TGCGCCAGCAGCTACCCTACAGGGAATTCACCCCTCCACTTT.

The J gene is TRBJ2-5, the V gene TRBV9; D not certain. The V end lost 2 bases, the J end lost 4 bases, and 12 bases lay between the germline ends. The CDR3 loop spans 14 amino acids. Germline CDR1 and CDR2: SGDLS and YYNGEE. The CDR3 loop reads CASSVGSIGETQYF. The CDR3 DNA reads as TGTGCCAGCAGCGTCGGGTCGATCGGAGAGACCCAGTACTTC.

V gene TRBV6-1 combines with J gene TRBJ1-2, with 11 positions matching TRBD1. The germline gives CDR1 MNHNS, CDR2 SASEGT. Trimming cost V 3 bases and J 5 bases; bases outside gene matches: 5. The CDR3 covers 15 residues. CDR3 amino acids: CASSDRTGGWYGYTF. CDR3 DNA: TGTGCCAGCAGTGACCGGACAGGGGGCTGGTATGGCTACACCTTC.

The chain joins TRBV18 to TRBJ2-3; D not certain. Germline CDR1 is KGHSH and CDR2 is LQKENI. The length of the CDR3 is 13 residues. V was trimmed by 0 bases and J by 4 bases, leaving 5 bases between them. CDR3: CASSPPSADTQYF. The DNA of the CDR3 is TGTGCCAGCTCACCACCGAGCGCAGATACGCAGTATTTT.

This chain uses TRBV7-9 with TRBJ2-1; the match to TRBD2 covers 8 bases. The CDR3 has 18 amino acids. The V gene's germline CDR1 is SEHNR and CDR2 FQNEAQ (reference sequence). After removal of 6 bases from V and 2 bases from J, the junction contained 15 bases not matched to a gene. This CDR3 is CASSSRFGRGVAYNEQFF. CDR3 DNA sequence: TGTGCCAGCAGTTCCCGATTCGGGCGGGGGGTAGCCTACAATGAGCAGTTCTTC.

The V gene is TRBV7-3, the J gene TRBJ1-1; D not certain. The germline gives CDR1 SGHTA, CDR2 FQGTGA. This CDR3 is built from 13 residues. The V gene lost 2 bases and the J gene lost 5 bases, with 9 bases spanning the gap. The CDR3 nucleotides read TGTGCCAGCAGCTTATTTGGGGAGACTGAAGCTTTCTTT. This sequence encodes CASSLFGETEAFF.

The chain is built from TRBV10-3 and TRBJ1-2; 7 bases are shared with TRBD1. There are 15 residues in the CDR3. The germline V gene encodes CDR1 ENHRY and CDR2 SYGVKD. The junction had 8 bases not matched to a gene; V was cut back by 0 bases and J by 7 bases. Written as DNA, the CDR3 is TGTGCCATCAGTGAGTCGGGGGATACAGGGGTTGGCTACACCTTC. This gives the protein CAISESGDTGVGYTF.

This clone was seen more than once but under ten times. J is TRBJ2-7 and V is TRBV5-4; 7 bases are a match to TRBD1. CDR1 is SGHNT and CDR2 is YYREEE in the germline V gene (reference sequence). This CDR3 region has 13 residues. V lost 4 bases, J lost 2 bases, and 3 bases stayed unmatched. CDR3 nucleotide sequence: TGTGCCAGCAGCCAGACAGGGCCCTACGAGCAGTACTTC. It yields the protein CASSQTGPYEQYF.

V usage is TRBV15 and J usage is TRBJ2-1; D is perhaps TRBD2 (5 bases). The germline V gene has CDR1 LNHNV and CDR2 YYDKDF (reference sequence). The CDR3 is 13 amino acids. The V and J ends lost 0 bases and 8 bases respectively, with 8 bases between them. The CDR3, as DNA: TGTGCCACCAGCAGAGATCGGGGAGATGAGCAGTTCTTC. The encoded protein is CATSRDRGDEQFF. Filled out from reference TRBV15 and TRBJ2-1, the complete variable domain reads DAMVIQNPRYQVTQFGKPVTLSCSQTLNHNVMYWYQQKSSQAPKLLFHYYDKDFNNEADTPDNFQSRRPNTSFCFLDIRSPGLGDTAMYLCATSRDRGDEQFFGPGTRLTVL.

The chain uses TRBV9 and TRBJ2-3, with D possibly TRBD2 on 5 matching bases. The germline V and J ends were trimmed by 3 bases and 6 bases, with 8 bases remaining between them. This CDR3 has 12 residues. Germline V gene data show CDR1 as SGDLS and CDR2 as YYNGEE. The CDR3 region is CASSGAEDTQYF. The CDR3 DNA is TGTGCCAGCAGCGGAGCGGAGGATACGCAGTATTTT.

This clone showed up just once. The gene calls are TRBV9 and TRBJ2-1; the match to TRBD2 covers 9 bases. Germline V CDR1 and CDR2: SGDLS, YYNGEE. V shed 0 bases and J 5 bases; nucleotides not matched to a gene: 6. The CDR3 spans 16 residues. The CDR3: CASSVEGGGANNEQFF. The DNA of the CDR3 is TGTGCCAGCAGCGTAGAAGGCGGGGGGGCTAACAATGAGCAGTTCTTC.

This chain's CDR3 is CASHGNSPLHF. The CDR3 DNA reads TGTGCCAGCCACGGTAATTCACCCCTCCACTTT. V and J are TRBV2 and TRBJ1-6; D call uncertain. Germline V lookup: CDR1 SNHLY, CDR2 FYNNEI. The CDR3 runs to 11 residues. V was cut by 8 bases and J by 6 bases, with 5 bases left in between.

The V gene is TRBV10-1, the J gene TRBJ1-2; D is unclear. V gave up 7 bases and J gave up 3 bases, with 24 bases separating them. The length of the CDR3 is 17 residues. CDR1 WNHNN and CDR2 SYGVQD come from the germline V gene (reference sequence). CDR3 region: CASTETVGYPGDYGYTF. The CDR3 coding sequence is TGCGCCAGCACGGAAACAGTTGGGTACCCCGGGGACTATGGCTACACCTTC.

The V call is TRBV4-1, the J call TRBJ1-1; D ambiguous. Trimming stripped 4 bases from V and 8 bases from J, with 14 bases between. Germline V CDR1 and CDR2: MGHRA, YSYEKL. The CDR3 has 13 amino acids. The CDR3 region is CASSRIVIAEAFF. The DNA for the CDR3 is TGCGCCAGCAGCCGGATCGTAATAGCCGAAGCTTTCTTT.

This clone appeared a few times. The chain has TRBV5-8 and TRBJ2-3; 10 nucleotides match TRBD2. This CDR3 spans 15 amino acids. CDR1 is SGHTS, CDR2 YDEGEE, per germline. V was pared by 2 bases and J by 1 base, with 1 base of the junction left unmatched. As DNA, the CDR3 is TGTGCCAGCAGCTTCGGACTAGCGGGCACAGATACGCAGTATTTT. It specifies CASSFGLAGTDTQYF.

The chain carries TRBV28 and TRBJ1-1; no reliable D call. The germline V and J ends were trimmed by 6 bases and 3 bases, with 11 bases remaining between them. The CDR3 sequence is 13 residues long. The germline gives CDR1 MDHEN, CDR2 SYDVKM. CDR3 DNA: TGTGCCAGCAGCAACGGGGTGTACACTGAAGCTTTCTTT. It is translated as CASSNGVYTEAFF.

The CDR3 DNA is TGTGCCAGCAGCTTAGACCTAACGATTAAACGTAGAGGCAACACCATATATTTT. This translates into CASSLDLTIKRRGNTIYF. This chain connects TRBV11-3 to TRBJ1-3; D ambiguous. CDR1 and CDR2 (germline): SGHNT, YENEEA. The CDR3 contains 18 residues. V was shortened by 0 bases and J by 7 bases, with 22 bases between the two germline ends.

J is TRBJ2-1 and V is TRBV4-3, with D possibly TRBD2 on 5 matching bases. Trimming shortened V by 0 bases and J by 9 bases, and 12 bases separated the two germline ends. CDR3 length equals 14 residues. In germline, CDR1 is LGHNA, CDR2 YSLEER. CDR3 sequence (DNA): TGCGCCAGCAGCCAAGAGCCGAGGGCAGTTGAGCAGTTCTTC. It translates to CASSQEPRAVEQFF.

The CDR3 protein is CASSWGQVGQPQHF. The CDR3 DNA reads as TGTGCCAGCAGCTGGGGACAGGTGGGTCAGCCCCAGCATTTT. This sequence joins TRBV5-6 and TRBJ1-5; TRBD1 matches at 8 bases. Germline loops: CDR1 SGHDT, CDR2 YYEEEE. The CDR3 has 14 amino acids. Trimming cost V 3 bases and J 6 bases; bases outside gene matches: 5.

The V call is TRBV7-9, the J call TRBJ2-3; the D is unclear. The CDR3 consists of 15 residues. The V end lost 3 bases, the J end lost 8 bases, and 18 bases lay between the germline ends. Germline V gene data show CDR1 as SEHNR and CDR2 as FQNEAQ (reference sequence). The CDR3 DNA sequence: TGTGCCAGCAGCTTGATATCCGCTAGTTCTAGTACGCAGTATTTT. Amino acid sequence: CASSLISASSSTQYF.

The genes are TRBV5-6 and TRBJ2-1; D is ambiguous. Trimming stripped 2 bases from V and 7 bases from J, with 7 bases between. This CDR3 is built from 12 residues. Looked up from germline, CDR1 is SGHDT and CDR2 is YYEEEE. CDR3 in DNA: TGTGCCAGCAGCTTATTCCATAATGAGCAGTTCTTC. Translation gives CASSLFHNEQFF.

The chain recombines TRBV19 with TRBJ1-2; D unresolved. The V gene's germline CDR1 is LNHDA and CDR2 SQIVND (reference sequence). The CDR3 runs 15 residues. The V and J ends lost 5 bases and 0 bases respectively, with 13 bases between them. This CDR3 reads CASSPRLSTNYGYTF. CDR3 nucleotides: TGTGCCAGTAGTCCACGACTGTCCACTAACTATGGCTACACCTTC.

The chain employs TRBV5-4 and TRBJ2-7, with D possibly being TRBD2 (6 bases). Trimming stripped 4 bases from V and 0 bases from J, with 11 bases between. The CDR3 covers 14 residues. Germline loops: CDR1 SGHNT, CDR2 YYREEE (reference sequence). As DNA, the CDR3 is TGTGCCAGCAGCCTCCGGGACTCCTCCTACGAGCAGTACTTC. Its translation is CASSLRDSSYEQYF.

CDR3 in amino acids: CAWSDRRGETQYF. The CDR3 DNA follows: TGTGCCTGGAGTGACCGGCGGGGAGAGACCCAGTACTTC. The rearrangement joins TRBV30 to TRBJ2-5, with D tentatively TRBD2 (6 bases). The CDR3 consists of 13 residues. Per germline, CDR1 GTSNPN and CDR2 SVGIG (reference sequence). The V and J ends lost 1 base and 4 bases respectively, with 10 bases between them.

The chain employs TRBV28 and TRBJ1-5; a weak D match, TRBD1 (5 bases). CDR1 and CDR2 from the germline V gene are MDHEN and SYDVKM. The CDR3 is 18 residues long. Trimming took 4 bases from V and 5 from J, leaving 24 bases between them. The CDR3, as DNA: TGTGCCAGCAGTTCAGGCGTCCTCGGCAGGGCTCCGGATCAGCCCCAGCATTTT. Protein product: CASSSGVLGRAPDQPQHF.

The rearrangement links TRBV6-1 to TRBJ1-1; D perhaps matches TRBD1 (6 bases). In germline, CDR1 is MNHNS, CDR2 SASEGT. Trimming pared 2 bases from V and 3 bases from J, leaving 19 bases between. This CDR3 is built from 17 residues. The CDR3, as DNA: TGTGCCAGCAGTGAAAGGGGAACAGGGTATCGGGACACTGAAGCTTTCTTT. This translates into CASSERGTGYRDTEAFF.

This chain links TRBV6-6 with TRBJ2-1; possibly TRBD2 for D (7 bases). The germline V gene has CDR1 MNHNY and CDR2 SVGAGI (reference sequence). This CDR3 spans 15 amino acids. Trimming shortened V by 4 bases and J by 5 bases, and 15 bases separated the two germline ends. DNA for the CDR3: TGTGCCAGCAGTTTTGGTGGGGGGGCCAACAATGAGCAGTTCTTC. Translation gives CASSFGGGANNEQFF.